Below are 26 T cell receptor beta chains sequenced from a single sample in a study of T-cell memory formation after mild COVID-19. TCRdb analysed the 5' RACE reads with MiXCR anew, one entry per CDR3 protein. The sample yields around 510,000 distinct CDR3 sequences, about 22% seen once. The source material was PBMCs or a T cell subset sorted from them (not recorded which). All receptors come from an adult woman who had mild COVID-19 (a few samples of this study predate the infection). Cell type and time point are not known.

This clonotype was seen at least ten times. At one end the junction does not follow the germline gene, possibly because of a read error. The V call is TRBV5-1, the J call TRBJ2-1; D remains unclear. CDR1 is SGHRS, CDR2 YFSETQ, per germline. The CDR3 spans 11 residues. The CDR3 nucleotides are TGTGCCAGCAGCCTTGACAATGAGCAGTTCTTC. It codes for CASSLDNEQFF.

The rearrangement links TRBV5-1 to TRBJ2-7; 7 bases line up with TRBD1. The ends lost 0 bases at V and 3 bases at J; junction bases unmatched: 12. CDR3 length: 17 amino acids. Germline-derived CDR1 and CDR2 are SGHRS and YFSETQ. The CDR3 nucleotides are TGCGCCAGCAGCTTGGCCTTCCAGGGGGTAGGACTCTACGAGCAGTACTTC. Amino acids: CASSLAFQGVGLYEQYF.

The chain carries TRBV24-1 and TRBJ1-2; TRBD1 matches 8 bases. The V gene end was trimmed by 4 bases and the J gene end by 3 bases; junction bases not matched to a gene: 3. The length of the CDR3 is 14 residues. Looked up from germline, CDR1 is KGHDR and CDR2 is SFDVKD. The CDR3 nucleotides read TGTGCCACCAGTGAGGACAGGGTCGACTATGGCTACACCTTC. The encoded protein is CATSEDRVDYGYTF.

Only a few counts were recorded for this clonotype. V and J are TRBV4-3 and TRBJ1-5; no definite D call. Germline CDR1 reads LGHNA; CDR2 reads YSLEER. V shed 0 bases and J shed 7 bases, with 13 bases lying between them. There are 15 residues in the CDR3. The CDR3 DNA is TGCGCCAGCAGCCAAGAGTACGGAGAATACCAGCCCCAGCATTTT. Translating it yields CASSQEYGEYQPQHF.

This clonotype was picked up a small number of times. The V and J genes are TRBV30 and TRBJ1-6; weak D call: TRBD1 (5 bases). Germline V lookup: CDR1 GTSNPN, CDR2 SVGIG (reference sequence). This CDR3 spans 14 amino acids. Trimming cost V 3 bases and J 7 bases, with 13 bases left between them. CDR3 loop: CAWRGLSRNSPLHF. In DNA form, the CDR3 reads TGTGCCTGGAGGGGACTCTCGAGGAATTCACCCCTCCACTTT.

The V call is TRBV30, the J call TRBJ2-3; D not resolved. V was shortened by 4 bases and J by 0 bases, with 5 bases between the two germline ends. From germline, CDR1 is GTSNPN and CDR2 SVGIG (reference sequence). The CDR3 spans 12 residues. The CDR3 region has the DNA TGTGCCTGGAATCCAAGCACAGATACGCAGTATTTT. Its translation is CAWNPSTDTQYF. Combining the CDR3 with reference TRBV30 and TRBJ2-3 gives the whole variable domain SQTIHQWPATLVQPVGSPLSLECTVEGTSNPNLYWYRQAAGRGLQLLFYSVGIGQISSEVPQNLSASRPQDRQFILSSKKLLLSDSGFYLCAWNPSTDTQYFGPGTRLTVL.

A few counts support this clonotype. The chain uses TRBV5-1 and TRBJ1-1; D remains ambiguous. Germline V lookup: CDR1 SGHRS, CDR2 YFSETQ. Trimming cost V 0 bases and J 1 base, with 13 bases left between them. The CDR3 has 16 amino acids. CDR3 sequence: CASSLVGPSANTEAFF. CDR3 sequence (DNA): TGCGCCAGCAGCTTGGTTGGCCCGAGTGCGAACACTGAAGCTTTCTTT.

The V and J genes are TRBV24-1 and TRBJ1-2; 9 bases fit TRBD1. Germline V gene lookup returns CDR1 KGHDR and CDR2 SFDVKD. Losses at the gene ends were 4 bases for V and 8 bases for J; bases not matched to a gene: 7. There are 14 residues in the CDR3. CDR3 amino acids: CATSEPDRGDGYTF. The CDR3 coding sequence is TGTGCCACCAGTGAACCGGACAGGGGTGACGGCTACACCTTC.

This clonotype turned up a few times. The V call is TRBV7-9, the J call TRBJ1-6; possible D gene TRBD1, 6 bases. This CDR3 spans 16 amino acids. V was trimmed by 3 bases and J by 1 base, leaving 10 bases between them. CDR1 and CDR2 (germline): SEHNR, FQNEAQ (reference sequence). The CDR3 loop is CASSFDRLSYNSPLHF. The CDR3 DNA is TGTGCCAGCAGCTTCGACAGGCTTTCCTATAATTCACCCCTCCACTTT.

The chain couples TRBV6-5 to TRBJ2-7, with D maybe TRBD1 (5 bases). V shed 5 bases and J shed 2 bases, with 22 bases lying between them. Per germline, CDR1 MNHEY and CDR2 SVGAGI. This CDR3 is 17 amino acids long. CDR3 in DNA: TGTGCCAGCAGTGCGCTTTGGGGCCCACGTTACGCCTACGAGCAGTACTTC. Protein product: CASSALWGPRYAYEQYF.

The rearrangement uses TRBV7-9 and TRBJ1-1, with D tentatively TRBD1 (5 bases). Germline V gene lookup returns CDR1 SEHNR and CDR2 FQNEAQ (reference sequence). Deletions cut 5 bases from V and 5 bases from J, with 18 bases between. This CDR3 spans 15 amino acids. The CDR3: CASSRSAGGGTEAFF. The DNA for the CDR3 is TGTGCCAGCAGCCGGTCGGCGGGGGGAGGTACTGAAGCTTTCTTT.

This sequence joins TRBV25-1 and TRBJ2-2; D not certain. Germline V lookup: CDR1 MGHDK, CDR2 SYGVNS. V was pared by 5 bases and J by 4 bases, with 8 bases between. The CDR3 is made up of 13 amino acids. The CDR3 DNA is TGTGCCAGCAGTTTCCACCTCACCGGGGAGCTGTTTTTT. It codes for CASSFHLTGELFF.

The chain combines TRBV7-9 with TRBJ2-7; D gene unclear. V gave up 2 bases and J gave up 1 base, with 12 bases separating them. The germline V gene has CDR1 SEHNR and CDR2 FQNEAQ (reference sequence). The length of the CDR3 is 15 residues. The CDR3: CASSLSWTQSYEQYF. DNA for the CDR3: TGTGCCAGCAGCTTAAGCTGGACGCAATCCTACGAGCAGTACTTC.

This clonotype has at least ten counts. This rearrangement joins TRBV12-3 or TRBV12-4 to TRBJ2-1; no clear D. V dropped 5 bases and J dropped 3 bases, with 2 bases sitting between them. This CDR3 has 11 residues. The CDR3 bases are TGTGCCAGCAGTATCTACAATGAGCAGTTCTTC. Protein sequence: CASSIYNEQFF.

This clonotype was counted only a few times. J is TRBJ1-5 and V is TRBV24-1, with D maybe TRBD1 (5 bases). Trimming removed 5 bases from V and 7 bases from J, with 14 bases in between. CDR1 and CDR2 (germline): KGHDR, SFDVKD. The CDR3 runs to 14 residues. The DNA for the CDR3 is TGTGCCACCAGTGGACAAGGGGAGCCCCAGCCCCAGCATTTT. As protein: CATSGQGEPQPQHF.

The chain is built from TRBV6-2 or TRBV6-3 and TRBJ2-1; TRBD1 matches 7 bases. The CDR3 is 14 residues long. Germline CDR1 MNHEY, CDR2 SVGEGT. J was trimmed by 8 bases and V by 5 bases; bases with no gene match: 9. CDR3 sequence: CASSPRQGIHEQFF. As DNA, the CDR3 is TGTGCCAGCAGTCCGAGACAGGGTATTCATGAGCAGTTCTTC.

This chain links TRBV12-3 or TRBV12-4 with TRBJ1-1, with D perhaps matching TRBD1 (6 bases). Trimming stripped 5 bases from V and 3 bases from J, with 16 bases between. The CDR3 is 15 residues long. In DNA form, the CDR3 reads TGTGCCAGCAGTCCCCAGACAGGTGTAGACACTGAAGCTTTCTTT. Translation: CASSPQTGVDTEAFF.

The chain recombines TRBV7-6 with TRBJ2-3; no firm D call. Germline CDR1 SGHVS, CDR2 FNYEAQ. The CDR3 length is 13 residues. With 0 bases removed from V and 4 bases from J, the gap between germline ends came to 5 bases. CDR3 coding DNA: TGTGCCAGCAGCTTAGCCCTGGCAGATACGCAGTATTTT. This encodes CASSLALADTQYF.

The sample holds a few counts of this clonotype. The genes are TRBV20-1 and TRBJ2-5, with unresolved D. Per germline, CDR1 DFQATT and CDR2 SNEGSKA (reference sequence). Trimming cost V 6 bases and J 2 bases, with 7 bases left between them. The CDR3 length is 11 residues. CDR3 sequence reads: CSASIQETQYF. CDR3 DNA: TGCAGTGCATCTATTCAAGAGACCCAGTACTTC.

There are a few counts of this clonotype. The gene calls are TRBV20-1 and TRBJ2-5; D is undetermined. Trimming stripped 3 bases from V and 2 bases from J, with 10 bases between. CDR3 size: 13 residues. The germline V gene has CDR1 DFQATT and CDR2 SNEGSKA (reference sequence). The CDR3 DNA reads TGCAGTGCTAGGGGATGGGGACAAGAGACCCAGTACTTC. Protein: CSARGWGQETQYF.

The chain combines TRBV14 with TRBJ2-5; 10 positions match TRBD2. The CDR3 spans 15 residues. Germline values: CDR1 SGHDN, CDR2 FVKESK. V lost 4 bases to trimming and J lost 5 bases; unmatched junction nucleotides: 7. In DNA form, the CDR3 reads TGTGCCAGCAGCCCGACTAGCGGGTTTATGGAGACCCAGTACTTC. Translating gives CASSPTSGFMETQYF. The variable domain in full, completed from reference TRBV14 and TRBJ2-5, reads EAGVTQFPSHSVIEKGQTVTLRCDPISGHDNLYWYRRVMGKEIKFLLHFVKESKQDESGMPNNRFLAERTGGTYSTLKVQPAELEDSGVYFCASSPTSGFMETQYFGPGTRLLVL.

This clonotype has a handful of counts. This chain uses TRBV12-3 or TRBV12-4 with TRBJ2-7; D remains unclear. This CDR3 has 12 amino acids. Trimming removed 5 bases at V and 6 bases at J, with 11 bases between. The CDR3 DNA reads as TGTGCCAGCAGTCTCCCCGAAGGCGAGCAGTACTTC. It yields the protein CASSLPEGEQYF.

This clonotype was counted between two and nine times. V gene TRBV6-5 combines with J gene TRBJ1-2, with TRBD1 as a possible D gene (6 bases). The V gene's germline CDR1 is MNHEY and CDR2 SVGAGI. The CDR3 has 14 amino acids. The V gene lost 6 bases and the J gene lost 3 bases, with 14 bases spanning the gap. This CDR3 reads CASRRQAPYYGYTF. In DNA, the CDR3 is TGTGCCAGCAGGCGACAGGCGCCGTACTATGGCTACACCTTC.

The genes are TRBV21-1 and TRBJ2-7; TRBD1 was called by the table and not checked on the DNA. TRBV21-1 is given as a pseudogene. This CDR3 is built from 17 residues. CDR3 protein: CASSPRGGRGGQHEQYF. The CDR3 coding sequence is TGTGCCAGCAGCCCTCGAGGGGGGAGAGGGGGTCAACACGAGCAGTACTTC.

The chain joins TRBV4-1 to TRBJ2-7; D might be TRBD1 or TRBD2, each matching 6 bases. Trimming left V 4 bases short and J 3 bases short, with 16 bases between. Per germline, CDR1 MGHRA and CDR2 YSYEKL. The CDR3 has 15 amino acids. The CDR3 region is CASSRGSGADYEQYF. In nucleotides, the CDR3 is TGCGCCAGCAGCCGAGGGTCGGGGGCTGACTACGAGCAGTACTTC.

The CDR3 loop is CASSVTGGVDTGELFF. The CDR3 bases are TGTGCCAGCAGCGTGACGGGAGGCGTCGACACCGGGGAGCTGTTTTTT. The rearrangement joins TRBV9 to TRBJ2-2; 7 nucleotides agree with TRBD2. Germline values: CDR1 SGDLS, CDR2 YYNGEE. V lost 2 bases to trimming and J lost 3 bases; unmatched junction nucleotides: 7. There are 16 residues in the CDR3. Complete variable domain (other parts from reference TRBV9 and TRBJ2-2): DSGVTQTPKHLITATGQRVTLRCSPRSGDLSVYWYQQSLDQGLQFLIQYYNGEERAKGNILERFSAQQFPDLHSELNLSSLELGDSALYFCASSVTGGVDTGELFFGEGSRLTVL.